The present T cell receptor beta chain was sequenced within a study of blood T cell repertoires in COVID-19. About the research overall: Researchers got acute and convalescent COVID-19 samples from the United States, Italy and Spain.

The CDR3 covers 15 residues. V lost 5 bases, J lost 4 bases, and 14 bases lay in between. The germline gives CDR1 PRHDT, CDR2 FYEKMQ (reference sequence). TCRdb keeps only in-frame clones here, not all; method: immunoSEQ multiplex PCR. The sample gives 100,000 to 150,000 clones, roughly 90% of which show up once; 7.5% to 8% is in the top ten. This chain joins TRBV13 and TRBJ2-2; perhaps TRBD2 as D (6 bases). The receptor was derived from a man aged 50 or older with acute or convalescent COVID-19. Sequenced material: peripheral blood. The CDR3 region has the DNA TGTGCCAGCAGCCCATGGCCGCGGGGCACCGGGGAGCTGTTTTTT. Its protein is CASSPWPRGTGELFF. Using reference TRBV13 and TRBJ2-2 for the parts outside the CDR3, the full variable domain is AAGVIQSPRHLIKEKRETATLKCYPIPRHDTVYWYQQGPGQDPQFLISFYEKMQSDKGSIPDRFSAQQFSDYHSELNMSSLELGDSALYFCASSPWPRGTGELFFGEGSRLTVL.